One sample yielded the 29 T cell receptor beta chains listed below, sequenced in a study of vaccination and CD4 T cells after COVID-19. Treatment noted: approximately nine-day PBMC culture with coronavirus spike peptide pools or control peptides (ViraFEST assay). No antigen has been identified for these receptors. Cultured CD4+ T-cell DNA underwent Oncomine TCR Beta short-read sequencing. TCRdb reanalysed the PCR reads using MiXCR and keeps one entry per CDR3 protein. The table lists more than 15,000 distinct CDR3 sequences, 43% of them singletons. The specimen was CD4+ T cells from blood, cultured in vitro, collected before SARS-CoV-2 vaccination. The source of these receptors is a human donor who had recovered from COVID-19.

This chain uses TRBV7-8 with TRBJ2-7; 8 bases agree with TRBD2. CDR3 size: 18 residues. With V trimmed by 1 base and J by 2 bases, 13 bases remained unmatched. In germline, CDR1 is SGHVS, CDR2 FQNEAQ. The CDR3 sequence is CASSLEVGGRFFPYEQYF. CDR3 bases: TGTGCCAGCAGCTTAGAAGTTGGCGGGAGGTTCTTCCCCTACGAGCAGTACTTC.

V usage is TRBV20-1 and J usage is TRBJ1-1; D uncertain. This CDR3 has 13 amino acids. The V end was cut by 2 bases, the J end by 5 bases, with 12 bases between. CDR1 and CDR2 (germline): DFQATT, SNEGSKA (reference sequence). CDR3: CSARLPGTTEAFF. For the CDR3, the DNA is TGCAGTGCTAGATTACCGGGAACGACTGAAGCTTTCTTT.

In this sample, this clonotype turned up a few times. CDR3 DNA sequence: TGTGCCAGCAAAGAACGGGGGACTGCTCCCTACGAGCAGTACTTC. Protein: CASKERGTAPYEQYF. The gene calls are TRBV6-1 and TRBJ2-7, with a tentative D call TRBD2 (6 bases). CDR3 length equals 15 residues. CDR1 is MNHNS, CDR2 SASEGT, per germline. The V end lost 7 bases, the J end lost 2 bases, and 18 bases lay between the germline ends.

This chain uses TRBV29-1 with TRBJ1-2, with D uncertain. Germline V gene sequence: CDR1 SQVTM, CDR2 ANQGSEA. The V end was cut by 8 bases, the J end by 7 bases, with 20 bases between. The CDR3 runs 13 residues. CDR3 in DNA: TGCAGCAGGACGAGATTGGCGGGAGGTGGCTACACCTTC. Translated, it gives CSRTRLAGGGYTF.

The rearrangement joins TRBV7-2 to TRBJ2-1; D remains unclear. The CDR3 consists of 14 residues. Trimming took off 10 bases at V and 8 bases at J, with 21 bases between the two ends. CDR1 SGHTA and CDR2 FQGNSA come from the germline V gene. CDR3 bases: TGTGCCACTGCCCGAGACCGCCTCTCGGATGAGCAGTTCTTC. Residues: CATARDRLSDEQFF. Complete variable domain (other parts from reference TRBV7-2 and TRBJ2-1): GAGVSQSPSNKVTEKGKDVELRCDPISGHTALYWYRQSLGQGLEFLIYFQGNSAPDKSGLPSDRFSAERTGGSVSTLTIQRTQQEDSAVYLCATARDRLSDEQFFGPGTRLTVL.

The CDR3: CASRQGTGSAGANVLTF. In DNA, the CDR3 is TGTGCCAGTAGGCAGGGGACAGGGTCGGCTGGGGCCAACGTCCTGACTTTC. V usage is TRBV19 and J usage is TRBJ2-6; 9 nucleotides match TRBD1. Germline loops: CDR1 LNHDA, CDR2 SQIVND (reference sequence). Trimming at V came to 6 bases and at J to 2 bases, leaving 8 bases not matched to a gene. The CDR3 spans 17 residues. Together with reference TRBV19 and TRBJ2-6, the CDR3 gives the full variable domain: DGGITQSPKYLFRKEGQNVTLSCEQNLNHDAMYWYRQDPGQGLRLIYYSQIVNDFQKGDIAEGYSVSREKKESFPLTVTSAQKNPTAFYLCASRQGTGSAGANVLTFGAGSRLTVL.

The chain has TRBV5-1 and TRBJ2-3; 11 nucleotides line up with TRBD2. This CDR3 has 17 residues. Trimming at V came to 4 bases and at J to 1 base, leaving 8 bases not matched to a gene. Per germline, CDR1 SGHRS and CDR2 YFSETQ. CDR3 coding DNA: TGCGCCAGCAGCCCACTTAAACTAGCGGGAGGCACAGATACGCAGTATTTT. This sequence encodes CASSPLKLAGGTDTQYF.

The chain links TRBV7-2 to TRBJ1-2; 8 bases agree with TRBD1. V dropped 1 base and J dropped 0; count of bases not matched to a gene: 7. Germline CDR1 SGHTA, CDR2 FQGNSA. There are 17 residues in the CDR3. This chain's CDR3 is CASSLVGQGSANYGYTF. The CDR3 nucleotides are TGTGCCAGCAGCTTAGTTGGACAGGGATCGGCTAACTATGGCTACACCTTC.

This rearrangement joins TRBV5-1 to TRBJ2-1, with 7 bases aligning to TRBD1. Germline lookup yields CDR1 SGHRS and CDR2 YFSETQ. J lost 8 bases, V lost 2 bases, and 10 bases had no gene match. This CDR3 contains 15 residues. The CDR3 nucleotides read TGCGCCAGCAGCTTACAGGGGAGACCCATGGATGAGCAGTTCTTC. Its translation: CASSLQGRPMDEQFF.

This clonotype was found a few times. CDR3 region: CASSYSGGITEAFF. CDR3 bases: TGTGCCAGCAGTTACTCAGGGGGGATAACTGAAGCTTTCTTT. This chain connects TRBV6-2 or TRBV6-3 to TRBJ1-1; a weak D match, TRBD1 (6 bases). The CDR3 runs to 14 residues. The germline V gene encodes CDR1 MNHEY and CDR2 SVGEGT. Trimming shortened V by 0 bases and J by 5 bases, and 10 bases separated the two germline ends.

There are a few counts of this clonotype. The J gene is TRBJ2-4, the V gene TRBV12-3 or TRBV12-4; 7 bases line up with TRBD1. This CDR3 comprises 15 residues. V was pared by 7 bases and J by 8 bases, with 14 bases of the junction left unmatched. The CDR3 reads CASTIETGLRDIQYF. The DNA for the CDR3 is TGTGCCAGCACCATTGAGACAGGGTTGAGGGACATTCAGTACTTC.

The rearrangement uses TRBV20-1 and TRBJ2-5; 10 bases are a match to TRBD1. V dropped 3 bases and J dropped 5; count of bases not matched to a gene: 3. There are 13 residues in the CDR3. Germline V gives CDR1 DFQATT, CDR2 SNEGSKA (reference sequence). CDR3 residues: CSARTGGRETQYF. The CDR3 coding sequence is TGCAGTGCTAGGACAGGGGGCCGGGAGACCCAGTACTTC.

J is TRBJ2-7 and V is TRBV30, with D hard to call. Germline V gene data show CDR1 as GTSNPN and CDR2 as SVGIG (reference sequence). The CDR3 covers 14 residues. Trimming took off 2 bases at V and 3 bases at J, with 14 bases between the two ends. The CDR3 is CAWSPRPTLYEQYF. The CDR3 DNA reads TGTGCCTGGAGTCCTCGCCCGACTCTCTACGAGCAGTACTTC.

The rearrangement joins TRBV27 to TRBJ1-6; a possible D gene is TRBD1 (6 bases). V lost 5 bases and J lost 6, with 11 bases in between. Germline CDR1 reads MNHEY; CDR2 reads SMNVEV (reference sequence). The CDR3 consists of 14 residues. CDR3 loop: CASSKQGRNSPLHF. CDR3 nucleotides: TGTGCCAGCAGTAAACAGGGACGTAATTCACCCCTCCACTTT.

This clonotype came up a few times. The rearrangement uses TRBV7-2 and TRBJ1-6; TRBD1 agrees at 7 bases. Germline V gene sequence: CDR1 SGHTA, CDR2 FQGNSA. V was clipped by 5 bases and J by 10 bases; unmatched bases: 11. The length of the CDR3 is 15 residues. This chain's CDR3 is CASSLNRGEGSPLHF. The CDR3 DNA follows: TGTGCCAGCAGCCTAAACAGGGGAGAAGGATCACCCCTCCACTTT.

The V call is TRBV20-1, the J call TRBJ2-3, with a tentative D call TRBD1 (6 bases). Germline V gene data show CDR1 as DFQATT and CDR2 as SNEGSKA (reference sequence). V shed 0 bases and J shed 6 bases, with 7 bases lying between them. The length of the CDR3 is 12 residues. The CDR3 loop reads CSARDRGDTQYF. In nucleotides, the CDR3 is TGCAGTGCTAGAGACAGGGGTGATACGCAGTATTTT.

This chain joins TRBV11-3 and TRBJ2-7; 9 nucleotides line up with TRBD1. Germline loops: CDR1 SGHNT, CDR2 YENEEA. This CDR3 spans 15 amino acids. Unmatched junction bases numbered 10, after V lost 5 bases and J lost 5 bases. CDR3 sequence (DNA): TGTGCCAGCAGCCCCAGACGGGGACAGGGTAACGAGCAGTACTTC. It specifies CASSPRRGQGNEQYF.

This clonotype has more than one count but fewer than ten. The CDR3 region is CASSPNGWDAFF. The CDR3 DNA reads as TGTGCCAGCAGCCCGAACGGTTGGGACGCTTTCTTT. This chain links TRBV6-1 with TRBJ1-1; tentatively, D is TRBD1 (5 bases). The CDR3 covers 12 residues. Germline V gene lookup returns CDR1 MNHNS and CDR2 SASEGT. V dropped 6 bases and J dropped 11 bases, with 16 bases sitting between them.

This clonotype was observed a few times. The rearrangement links TRBV6-1 to TRBJ1-5; D perhaps matches TRBD1 (6 bases). The CDR3 spans 15 residues. The V and J ends lost 7 bases and 2 bases respectively, with 15 bases between them. CDR1 MNHNS and CDR2 SASEGT come from the germline V gene. The CDR3 DNA reads as TGTGCCAGCAACCTAAACAGGGTGGGCAATCAGCCCCAGCATTTT. It yields the protein CASNLNRVGNQPQHF.

The J gene is TRBJ2-3, the V gene TRBV4-3, with TRBD2 as a possible D gene (5 bases). This CDR3 is 15 amino acids long. V lost 4 bases and J 2 bases, leaving 13 bases between the germline ends. Germline V CDR1 and CDR2: LGHNA, YSLEER. The CDR3 region is CASSPQIGITDTQYF. The CDR3 bases are TGCGCCAGCAGCCCCCAAATCGGGATCACAGATACGCAGTATTTT.

The chain couples TRBV7-2 to TRBJ2-1; TRBD2 aligns across 13 bases. Judging by the DNA end, TRBJ2-5 fits better; the J call may be wrong. This CDR3 comprises 18 residues. Per the germline V gene, CDR1 is SGHTA and CDR2 is FQGNSA. Here the CDR3 DNA reads TGTGCCAGCAGCTTGGTCCTACTAGCGGGAGGGCTAGGGGAGACCCAGTACTTC. Protein product: CASSLVLLAGGLGETQYF.

J is TRBJ2-2 and V is TRBV7-3; D is undetermined. V was cut by 0 bases and J by 5 bases, with 4 bases left in between. The CDR3 length is 13 residues. The germline V gene encodes CDR1 SGHTA and CDR2 FQGTGA. The CDR3 loop is CASSLTPTGELFF. The CDR3 nucleotides are TGTGCCAGCAGCTTAACCCCGACCGGGGAGCTGTTTTTT.

This rearrangement joins TRBV5-1 to TRBJ2-4; D is possibly TRBD1 (5 bases). This CDR3 contains 16 residues. Germline V lookup: CDR1 SGHRS, CDR2 YFSETQ. The V end was cut by 0 bases, the J end by 5 bases, with 15 bases between. CDR3 region: CASSLGQGGIQNIQYF. The CDR3, as DNA: TGCGCCAGCAGCTTGGGGCAGGGTGGTATCCAAAACATTCAGTACTTC.

This chain joins TRBV7-3 and TRBJ2-2; TRBD1 matches 10 bases. In germline, CDR1 is SGHTA, CDR2 FQGTGA. The ends lost 6 bases at V and 5 bases at J; junction bases unmatched: 6. The CDR3 covers 15 residues. In nucleotides, the CDR3 is TGTGCCAGCAGACAGACAGGGGGCGGTACCGGGGAGCTGTTTTTT. This encodes CASRQTGGGTGELFF.

The chain links TRBV28 to TRBJ2-2, with 11 bases lining up with TRBD2. The CDR3 sequence is 16 residues long. V shed 6 bases, J shed 5 bases, and the junction held 8 bases outside the gene matches. CDR1 and CDR2 (germline): MDHEN, SYDVKM. The DNA of the CDR3 is TGTGCCAGCAGGCTTACTAGCGGGAGTCGGACCGGGGAGCTGTTTTTT. Translating gives CASRLTSGSRTGELFF.

This clonotype turned up a few times. The gene calls are TRBV20-1 and TRBJ2-1, with TRBD2 identical over 8 bases. V dropped 3 bases and J dropped 0; count of bases not matched to a gene: 4. The CDR3 is 15 residues long. The germline CDR1 and CDR2 sequences are DFQATT and SNEGSKA (reference sequence). In DNA, the CDR3 is TGCAGTGCTAGTGGGCTAGCGGGCTCCTACAATGAGCAGTTCTTC. This codes for CSASGLAGSYNEQFF.

The genes are TRBV15 and TRBJ2-6; D gene uncertain. There are 16 residues in the CDR3. V was shortened by 1 base and J by 2 bases, with 9 bases between the two germline ends. Germline CDR1 is LNHNV and CDR2 is YYDKDF (reference sequence). The CDR3 DNA follows: TGTGCCACCAGCAGAGTACGGGCTGCTGGGGCCAACGTCCTGACTTTC. This codes for CATSRVRAAGANVLTF. The entire variable domain, with the rest obtained from reference TRBV15 and TRBJ2-6, is as follows: DAMVIQNPRYQVTQFGKPVTLSCSQTLNHNVMYWYQQKSSQAPKLLFHYYDKDFNNEADTPDNFQSRRPNTSFCFLDIRSPGLGDTAMYLCATSRVRAAGANVLTFGAGSRLTVL.

This clonotype was detected a few times. This chain connects TRBV20-1 to TRBJ1-1; perhaps TRBD1 as D (6 bases). The germline CDR1 and CDR2 sequences are DFQATT and SNEGSKA (reference sequence). V lost 0 bases and J 0 bases, leaving 11 bases between the germline ends. The CDR3 totals 15 residues. CDR3 nucleotide sequence: TGCAGTGCTAGAGAATCACAGGGTATGAACACTGAAGCTTTCTTT. Amino acids: CSARESQGMNTEAFF.

This clonotype was counted between two and nine times. This rearrangement joins TRBV20-1 to TRBJ1-1; D perhaps matches TRBD1 (6 bases). Germline V gene sequence: CDR1 DFQATT, CDR2 SNEGSKA (reference sequence). The germline V and J ends were trimmed by 7 bases and 1 base, with 13 bases remaining between them. This CDR3 region has 13 residues. The CDR3 loop reads CSVQGLGNTEAFF. CDR3 bases: TGCAGTGTCCAGGGGTTGGGGAACACTGAAGCTTTCTTT.